This T cell receptor beta chain was obtained from a study of T cells after yellow fever vaccination (dated by TCRdb to the late 2010s). Background for the entire study: Staining for CD3, CD45RA, CCR7 and CD95 was used to sort memory subsets (EM, EMRA, CM and Tscm) on a BD FACS Aria III. The SMART-Seq v4 Ultra Low Input RNA kit was used to prepare libraries from fractions with low cell numbers. To follow T-cell clones before and after both primary and booster YFV17D yellow fever vaccination, bulk TCR alpha and beta repertoires underwent longitudinal sequencing. Two healthy male donors made up the cohort, one aged 18 to 29 years and the other aged 30 to 40 years. Bulk PBMC replicates and cell subsets were isolated from blood drawn at multiple timepoints before and after both primary and secondary immunization. Memory subsets were sorted on days 0, 15 and 45 and at 18 months following primary vaccination, and on days 0, 15 and 45 following the 30-year booster. What the study reported, not specific to this receptor: In the sorted memory subsets on day 0, nearly all vaccine-responding clonotypes were below the level of detection. A small fraction of clonotypes appeared in both the CD4 and CD8 compartments, likely as a result of convergent recombination. Compared with the primary T-cell response, the secondary T-cell response was weaker but faster, peaking on day 5 rather than day 15. Because the study included only two donors, the extent to which the findings can be generalized is limited. Computational filtering was required because FACS-sorted repertoires could contain abundant contaminating clonotypes from the bulk population. After the booster, most of the clones that had expanded following primary vaccination were detected again (around 97% of CD4 and around 90% of CD8), which suggests that memory was broadly maintained.

What this sample's treatment or condition label stands for: live attenuated yellow fever vaccine strain. PBMCs were isolated from peripheral blood using a standard Ficoll-Paque protocol. RNA from sorted memory subsets was extracted with the RNeasy Micro Kit. This clonotype was counted at least ten times. No base-level quality is on record; no much larger clone is a single base apart. V has 1 base trimmed and J has 4 bases trimmed; junction bases matching no gene number 7. The CDR3 runs 16 amino acids, cysteine and phenylalanine included. The read is trimmed to its CDR3 DNA, 48 bases read in frame from base 1. CDR1 and CDR2, looked up from the germline V gene, are MGHRA and YSYEKL. TCR cDNA was synthesized by 5'RACE template switching, through which a universal primer site and unique molecular identifiers were introduced. Priming of cDNA synthesis was performed from both the TCR alpha and TCR beta constant segments. Library amplification involved two PCR steps, and the second step added sample barcodes and sequencing adapters. Sequencing of the libraries was done on either Illumina HiSeq 2500 (2x100 bp) or NovaSeq (2x150 bp). The source study handled its data this way. MIGEC was used to demultiplex reads and collapse the reads into UMI consensus sequences, and MiXCR was used for V(D)J alignment. Using edgeR on replicate PBMC samples, clonotypes were called vaccine-responding if FDR was below 0.01 and the log2 fold change was above 5 up to day 15. Each bulk clonotype received a CD4 or CD8 identity based on whether the sequenced CD4 or CD8 repertoire contained that clonotype at higher abundance. To estimate how each clone was distributed across memory phenotypes, clonotype frequencies in memory subsets were weighted by FACS-sorted cell numbers. Clones were called with MiXCR by TCRdb after fastp trimmed the public reads at Q25, and only in-frame beta chains were retained. CDR3 protein duplicates are merged, each entry listing the most common genes and DNA. These V and J calls originate from TCRdb's pipeline instead of the authors' own analysis. The sample profile shows about 21,000 distinct CDR3 sequences; around 5.2% of them were found once. The ten largest clones add up to around 18% of the sample.

Sequences were derived from PBMCs, either bulk or a sorted T-cell subset (CD4+, CD8+, memory, or dextramer-sorted; not recorded which), sampled approximately 47 days after the first yellow fever vaccination. This TCR derives from a young man who received the YFV17D yellow fever vaccine. The rearrangement joined TRBV4-1 to TRBJ2-1, and TRBD2 aligns with 7 junction nucleotides. The nucleotide sequence reads TGCGCCAGCAGCCAAGTTAGGCTAGCGGTTTACAATGAGCAGTTCTTC. Its translation reads: CASSQVRLAVYNEQFF.